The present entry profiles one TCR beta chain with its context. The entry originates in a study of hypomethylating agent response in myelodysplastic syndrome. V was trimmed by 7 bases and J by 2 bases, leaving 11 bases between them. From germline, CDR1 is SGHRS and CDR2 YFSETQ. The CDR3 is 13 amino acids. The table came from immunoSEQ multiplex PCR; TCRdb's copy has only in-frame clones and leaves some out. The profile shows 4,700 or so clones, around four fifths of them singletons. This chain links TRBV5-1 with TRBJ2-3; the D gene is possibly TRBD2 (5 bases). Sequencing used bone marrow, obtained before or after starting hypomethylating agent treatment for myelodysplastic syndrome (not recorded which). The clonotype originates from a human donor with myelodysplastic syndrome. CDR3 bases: TGCGCCAGCGCCGGGGAGAACACAGATACGCAGTATTTT. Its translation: CASAGENTDTQYF.